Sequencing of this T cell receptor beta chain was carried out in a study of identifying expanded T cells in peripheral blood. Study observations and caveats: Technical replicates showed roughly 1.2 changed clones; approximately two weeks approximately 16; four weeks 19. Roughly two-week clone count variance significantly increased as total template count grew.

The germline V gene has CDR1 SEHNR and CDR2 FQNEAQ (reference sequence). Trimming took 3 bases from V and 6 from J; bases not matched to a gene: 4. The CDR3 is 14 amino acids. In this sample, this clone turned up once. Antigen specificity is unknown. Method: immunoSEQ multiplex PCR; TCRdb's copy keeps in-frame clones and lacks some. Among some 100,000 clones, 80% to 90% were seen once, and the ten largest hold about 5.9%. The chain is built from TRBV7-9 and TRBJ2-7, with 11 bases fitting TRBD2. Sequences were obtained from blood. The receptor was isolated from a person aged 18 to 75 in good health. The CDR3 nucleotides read TGTGCCAGCAGCTTGACTAGCGGGGCCCTCGAGCAGTACTTC. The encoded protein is CASSLTSGALEQYF.